The 28 T cell receptor beta chains reported below all come from one sample, sequenced in a study of T cells after yellow fever vaccination. TCRdb itself ran the 5' RACE reads through MiXCR, one entry per CDR3 protein. This sample has 250,000 to 400,000 distinct CDR3 sequences, with over 4% found just once. This specimen consisted of PBMCs, obtained 5 days after the yellow fever booster vaccination. These receptors came from a man aged 18-30 years who received the YFV17D yellow fever vaccine.

This clonotype was recorded a few times. This chain uses TRBV5-1 with TRBJ1-4; no clear D gene. The CDR3 runs 12 residues. Germline-derived CDR1 and CDR2 are SGHRS and YFSETQ. The germline V and J ends were trimmed by 5 bases and 8 bases, with 10 bases remaining between them. The CDR3 DNA sequence: TGCGCCAGCAGGTACACAACGGAAAAACTGTTTTTT. Protein: CASRYTTEKLFF. The full variable domain, rest sourced from reference TRBV5-1 and TRBJ1-4, is KAGVTQTPRYLIKTRGQQVTLSCSPISGHRSVSWYQQTPGQGLQFLFEYFSETQRNKGNFPGRFSGRQFSNSRSEMNVSTLELGDSALYLCASRYTTEKLFFGSGTQLSVL.

This sequence joins TRBV6-2 or TRBV6-3 and TRBJ1-2, with unresolved D. Trimming left V 6 bases short and J 7 bases short, with 12 bases between. The V gene's germline CDR1 is MNHEY and CDR2 SVGEGT. This CDR3 has 12 residues. CDR3 residues: CASSHLASGYTF. The DNA of the CDR3 is TGTGCCAGCAGCCACCTTGCTAGTGGCTACACCTTC.

This clonotype appeared many times. The chain couples TRBV5-5 to TRBJ2-2; D ambiguous. CDR1 is SGHKS, CDR2 YYEKEE, per germline (reference sequence). Trimming took 1 base from V and 7 from J, leaving 5 bases between them. This CDR3 contains 12 residues. CDR3 nucleotide sequence: TGTGCCAGCAGCTTGTATATCGGGGAGCTGTTTTTT. It specifies CASSLYIGELFF.

A few counts support this clonotype. The rearrangement uses TRBV24-1 and TRBJ1-5; a possible D gene is TRBD1 (5 bases). The germline gives CDR1 KGHDR, CDR2 SFDVKD. The ends were cut back, 4 bases at V and 2 bases at J, with 11 bases in the middle. The CDR3 totals 15 residues. This chain's CDR3 is CATSESGGGNQPQHF. The DNA of the CDR3 is TGTGCCACCAGTGAGTCCGGGGGGGGCAATCAGCCCCAGCATTTT.

The V gene is TRBV4-1, the J gene TRBJ2-2, with 10 bases lining up with TRBD1. With V trimmed by 1 base and J by 3 bases, 11 bases remained unmatched. This CDR3 has 19 amino acids. Germline V gives CDR1 MGHRA, CDR2 YSYEKL. The CDR3 coding sequence is TGCGCCAGCAGCCAAGTAATTCGTCGGGACAGGGGCGACACCGGGGAGCTGTTTTTT. Translation gives CASSQVIRRDRGDTGELFF.

This clonotype was counted a few times. This sequence joins TRBV7-9 and TRBJ1-2; D possibly corresponds to TRBD1 (5 bases). Between the trimmed V and J ends, which lost 1 base and 4 bases, there was a span of 13 bases. The length of the CDR3 is 15 residues. The V gene's germline CDR1 is SEHNR and CDR2 FQNEAQ (reference sequence). The CDR3 DNA reads TGTGCCAGCAGCTTAGGAGTTTCAGGGATCTATGGCTACACCTTC. It yields the protein CASSLGVSGIYGYTF.

The chain is built from TRBV7-2 and TRBJ2-3; TRBD2 agrees at 14 bases. Trimming at V came to 5 bases and at J to 2 bases, leaving 3 bases not matched to a gene. Germline values: CDR1 SGHTA, CDR2 FQGNSA. The length of the CDR3 is 16 residues. CDR3 bases: TGTGCCAGCAGCCGGACTAGCGGGGGGTACACAGATACGCAGTATTTT. It translates to CASSRTSGGYTDTQYF.

This clonotype was picked up a small number of times. The chain joins TRBV19 to TRBJ1-1; D possibly corresponds to TRBD1 (6 bases). The CDR3 length is 15 residues. CDR1 and CDR2 (germline): LNHDA, SQIVND (reference sequence). With 5 bases removed from V and 0 bases from J, the gap between germline ends came to 13 bases. CDR3 protein: CASSSSGALNTEAFF. The CDR3, as DNA: TGTGCCAGTAGTTCATCGGGGGCGCTGAACACTGAAGCTTTCTTT.

The chain combines TRBV14 with TRBJ1-2, with 10 bases lining up with TRBD1. V was pared by 3 bases and J by 4 bases, with 8 bases of the junction left unmatched. Germline CDR1 and CDR2: SGHDN and FVKESK. This CDR3 contains 16 residues. The CDR3 sequence is CASSHIGTGDTYGYTF. CDR3 nucleotides: TGTGCCAGCAGCCACATCGGGACAGGGGACACCTATGGCTACACCTTC.

This clonotype was recorded a few times. This chain connects TRBV15 to TRBJ2-5; 14 bases map to TRBD2. Germline trimming cut 4 bases from V and 5 bases from J; bases unmatched to any gene: 6. Germline V gives CDR1 LNHNV, CDR2 YYDKDF (reference sequence). The CDR3 runs to 16 residues. CDR3 coding DNA: TGTGCCACCAGCATAGGACTAGCGGGGGGCCGGGAGACCCAGTACTTC. It is translated as CATSIGLAGGRETQYF.

This clonotype was recorded at least ten times. The genes are TRBV10-3 and TRBJ2-6, with D maybe TRBD2 (6 bases). Germline V gene data show CDR1 as ENHRY and CDR2 as SYGVKD. The CDR3 sequence is 14 residues long. V was cut by 9 bases and J by 11 bases, with 20 bases left in between. In DNA form, the CDR3 reads TGTGCCATTTCCCCGGGACTGGGGCCTGACGTCCTGACTTTC. Translating it yields CAISPGLGPDVLTF.

This clonotype has just a few counts. CDR3 in DNA: TGTGCCAGCAGCTTGTCGGCAGGGGGCAATGAGCAGTTCTTC. The encoded protein is CASSLSAGGNEQFF. The chain couples TRBV5-4 to TRBJ2-1; 7 bases agree with TRBD1. Germline CDR1 SGHNT, CDR2 YYREEE (reference sequence). The junction had 4 bases not matched to a gene; V was cut back by 1 base and J by 6 bases. The CDR3 sequence is 14 residues long.

This clonotype was counted a few times. The chain recombines TRBV5-1 with TRBJ2-3; 12 bases match TRBD1. J gave up 4 bases and V 4 bases, and 4 bases lay outside the gene matches. The CDR3 sequence is 15 residues long. Germline V lookup: CDR1 SGHRS, CDR2 YFSETQ. The CDR3 region is CASSIGTGGPDTQYF. The CDR3 DNA reads as TGCGCCAGCAGCATAGGGACAGGGGGCCCAGATACGCAGTATTTT.

This clonotype was observed a few times. As DNA, the CDR3 is TGTGCCAGCAGCCAAGGGCCGGTTATAGACTATGGCTACACCTTC. Its translation: CASSQGPVIDYGYTF. The chain is built from TRBV3-1 and TRBJ1-2; D remains unclear. This CDR3 has 15 residues. Germline-derived CDR1 and CDR2 are LGHDT and YNNKEL (reference sequence). The V and J ends lost 1 base and 3 bases respectively, with 12 bases between them.

This clonotype appeared many times. This chain uses TRBV12-3 or TRBV12-4 with TRBJ1-1, with 10 nucleotides matching TRBD1. V lost 6 bases, J lost 3 bases, and 1 base stayed unmatched. The CDR3 runs 13 residues. The CDR3 region has the DNA TGTGCCAGCAGGGGGACAGGGGACACTGAAGCTTTCTTT. Protein: CASRGTGDTEAFF.

This clonotype has a handful of counts. The chain recombines TRBV30 with TRBJ1-1; D call uncertain. Trimming removed 0 bases at V and 1 base at J, with 3 bases between. CDR3 length: 12 amino acids. From germline, CDR1 is GTSNPN and CDR2 SVGIG (reference sequence). CDR3 in amino acids: CAWSVGNTEAFF. In nucleotides, the CDR3 is TGTGCCTGGAGTGTCGGGAACACTGAAGCTTTCTTT.

This clonotype has at least ten counts. The chain is built from TRBV18 and TRBJ1-5, with D maybe TRBD1 (6 bases). The CDR3 length is 14 residues. Trimming took 3 bases from V and 6 from J, leaving 12 bases between them. Germline V CDR1 and CDR2: KGHSH, LQKENI. The CDR3: CASSPSGGGQPQHF. In DNA form, the CDR3 reads TGTGCCAGCTCACCGTCGGGGGGCGGTCAGCCCCAGCATTTT.

The CDR3 nucleotides read TGCAGTCCCCCAAGGGCGAGCGGCCAAGAGACCCAGTACTTC. Amino acids: CSPPRASGQETQYF. The chain is built from TRBV20-1 and TRBJ2-5; the D gene is possibly TRBD2 (5 bases). This CDR3 is built from 14 residues. V was pared by 8 bases and J by 1 base, with 17 bases between. Germline V lookup: CDR1 DFQATT, CDR2 SNEGSKA (reference sequence).

This clonotype was observed a few times. The genes are TRBV7-7 and TRBJ2-5; D tentatively reads TRBD1 or TRBD2 (5 bases each). Germline assignment: CDR1 SSHAT and CDR2 FNYEAQ (reference sequence). The CDR3 is 16 amino acids. Trimming pared 5 bases from V and 0 bases from J, leaving 16 bases between. The CDR3: CASSPEGTTYQETQYF. The CDR3 DNA follows: TGTGCCAGCAGCCCGGAAGGGACCACTTACCAAGAGACCCAGTACTTC. Full variable domain (missing parts from reference TRBV7-7 and TRBJ2-5): GAGVSQSPRYKVTKRGQDVTLRCDPISSHATLYWYQQALGQGPEFLTYFNYEAQPDKSGLPSDRFSAERPEGSISTLTIQRTEQRDSAMYRCASSPEGTTYQETQYFGPGTRLLVL.

The rearrangement joins TRBV21-1 to TRBJ2-7; whether TRBD1, the table's D call, matches the DNA was not checked. TRBV21-1 is assigned pseudogene status. This CDR3 has 16 residues. DNA for the CDR3: TGTGCCAGCAGCAACCAGCCACAGGACCGTCCCTACGAGCAGTACTTC. This encodes CASSNQPQDRPYEQYF.

The chain couples TRBV5-5 to TRBJ2-4; TRBD1 might be the D (6 bases). Trimming removed 0 bases from V and 5 bases from J, with 9 bases in between. The CDR3 has 14 amino acids. Germline values: CDR1 SGHKS, CDR2 YYEKEE (reference sequence). In DNA form, the CDR3 reads TGTGCCAGCAGCTTGGCCCCAGGGGAAAACATTCAGTACTTC. Translated: CASSLAPGENIQYF.

This clonotype was observed many times. The chain has TRBV20-1 and TRBJ2-5, with D uncertain. Trimming cost V 1 base and J 2 bases, with 11 bases left between them. The germline CDR1 and CDR2 sequences are DFQATT and SNEGSKA (reference sequence). This CDR3 comprises 14 residues. CDR3 sequence reads: CSARGYSKQETQYF. In DNA, the CDR3 is TGCAGTGCTAGAGGATACTCGAAGCAAGAGACCCAGTACTTC.

The rearrangement uses TRBV27 and TRBJ1-1, with 9 bases lining up with TRBD1. Germline V CDR1 and CDR2: MNHEY, SMNVEV (reference sequence). The CDR3 has 17 residues. J lost 3 bases, V lost 2 bases, and 10 bases had no gene match. The CDR3 region is CASSLGIGTGSHTEAFF. CDR3 bases: TGTGCCAGCAGTTTAGGGATTGGGACAGGGTCCCACACTGAAGCTTTCTTT.

This clonotype showed up many times. This chain uses TRBV13 with TRBJ2-3; D unclear. The V gene's germline CDR1 is PRHDT and CDR2 FYEKMQ (reference sequence). CDR3 length: 12 residues. Trimming removed 6 bases at V and 6 bases at J, with 10 bases between. The chain's CDR3 is CASRRIGDTQYF. CDR3 DNA: TGTGCCAGCAGGCGAATAGGGGATACGCAGTATTTT.

V usage is TRBV4-3 and J usage is TRBJ2-5, with TRBD2 matching 11 bases. This CDR3 comprises 15 residues. Germline-derived CDR1 and CDR2 are LGHNA and YSLEER. With V trimmed by 4 bases and J by 0 bases, 1 base remained unmatched. This chain's CDR3 is CASSPGLADQETQYF. The CDR3 nucleotides read TGCGCCAGCAGCCCGGGACTAGCGGACCAAGAGACCCAGTACTTC.

The V call is TRBV14, the J call TRBJ1-1; no definite D call. Deletions cut 2 bases from V and 8 bases from J, with 12 bases between. In germline, CDR1 is SGHDN, CDR2 FVKESK. This CDR3 is built from 13 residues. The CDR3 loop reads CASSQPDLKEAFF. The DNA for the CDR3 is TGTGCCAGCAGCCAACCCGACCTAAAGGAAGCTTTCTTT.

This clonotype was observed a handful of times. This chain joins TRBV6-1 and TRBJ2-5; no clear D gene. In germline, CDR1 is MNHNS, CDR2 SASEGT. This CDR3 comprises 12 residues. Trimming took off 2 bases at V and 5 bases at J, with 6 bases between the two ends. CDR3 coding DNA: TGTGCCAGCAGTGAAAATGGGGAGACCCAGTACTTC. It specifies CASSENGETQYF.

The chain employs TRBV12-3 or TRBV12-4 and TRBJ2-7; 9 bases agree with TRBD1. The CDR3 totals 16 residues. V lost 0 bases and J lost 5; bases outside the gene matches: 8. CDR3 in DNA: TGTGCCAGCAGTTTAGCAAGAAACCGGGACAGGGACGAGCAGTACGTC. The encoded protein is CASSLARNRDRDEQYV.